One and the same sample provided the 2 T cell receptor beta chains below, sequenced in a study of T cells in Graves' hyperthyroidism and ophthalmopathy. RNA transcripts were the template for amplifying TCR beta CDR3 regions. Carried out on the TCR CDR3, a first-round RT-PCR used the HTBI primer set. Each CDR3 protein is one row after TCRdb ran MiXCR on the multiplex PCR reads. Here the sample spans some 800,000 distinct CDR3 sequences, roughly 40% being singletons. Sequencing used blood. The receptors derive from a man between 18 and 35 years old with Graves' hyperthyroidism.

V gene TRBV19 combines with J gene TRBJ1-1, with TRBD1 as a possible D gene (5 bases). The V and J ends lost 4 bases and 0 bases respectively, with 12 bases between them. The CDR3 covers 15 residues. CDR1 LNHDA and CDR2 SQIVND come from the germline V gene (reference sequence). CDR3 region: CASSTSTAMNTEAFF. CDR3 in DNA: TGTGCCAGTAGTACCTCGACAGCCATGAACACTGAAGCTTTCTTT.

V gene TRBV7-2 combines with J gene TRBJ2-7; either TRBD1 or TRBD2 may supply D (5 bases each). CDR1 is SGHTA and CDR2 is FQGNSA in the germline V gene. The CDR3 runs to 14 residues. V was clipped by 3 bases and J by 2 bases, with 11 bases between them. CDR3 nucleotide sequence: TGTGCCAGCAGCTTTCCGGGACCTACCTACGAGCAGTACTTC. This translates into CASSFPGPTYEQYF.